These 19 T cell receptor beta chains were sequenced from one sample in a study of CD8 T cells in Susac syndrome (dated by TCRdb to between 2018 and 2021). Library preparation was by the immunoSEQ multiplex PCR assay. RNA was extracted with the RNeasy kit and about 0.5 to 1 ug was reverse transcribed using random hexamers. TCRdb trimmed public reads at Q25 via fastp, called clones via MiXCR and kept in-frame beta chains. Rows are combined by CDR3 protein, so each entry shows the most common genes and DNA. This sample lists 150,000 to 200,000 distinct CDR3 sequences; approximately 93% were detected once. Jointly, the top ten make up 0.1% of the sample. The sample consisted of CD4+ T cells from PBMCs. These receptors were collected from a human donor in good health.

CDR3 protein: CSPLEHSGPSYEQYV. The CDR3 DNA follows: TGCAGCCCGTTGGAACACTCGGGACCATCCTACGAGCAGTACGTC. The rearrangement uses TRBV29-1 and TRBJ2-7; D may be TRBD1 or TRBD2 (5 bases each). The CDR3 extends over 15 amino acids. Germline V lookup: CDR1 SQVTM, CDR2 ANQGSEA. V gave up 8 bases and J gave up 1 base, with 21 bases separating them.

The chain recombines TRBV20-1 with TRBJ1-2; TRBD1 might be the D (5 bases). The CDR3 is made up of 16 amino acids. CDR1 and CDR2 (germline): DFQATT, SNEGSKA (reference sequence). V gave up 3 bases and J gave up 8 bases, with 25 bases separating them. The CDR3 bases are TGCAGTGCTAGGCCGGACACAAGGGCCCGCACGAGCGGCTACACCTTC. This codes for CSARPDTRARTSGYTF.

DNA for the CDR3: TGTGCCAGCAGTGTTCAGTATTCGGAGGAGCAGTACTTC. Translated, it gives CASSVQYSEEQYF. The J gene is TRBJ2-7, the V gene TRBV2; D is uncertain. V was trimmed by 4 bases and J by 7 bases, leaving 14 bases between them. The CDR3 covers 13 residues. Germline V gene lookup returns CDR1 SNHLY and CDR2 FYNNEI.

The chain is built from TRBV7-9 and TRBJ1-2, with D unresolved. The V end lost 1 base, the J end lost 6 bases, and 6 bases lay between the germline ends. The V gene's germline CDR1 is SEHNR and CDR2 FQNEAQ (reference sequence). CDR3 length: 12 residues. CDR3: CASSLGPDGYTF. CDR3 DNA sequence: TGTGCCAGCAGCTTAGGGCCAGATGGCTACACCTTC.

This rearrangement joins TRBV7-9 to TRBJ1-4; 7 nucleotides line up with TRBD1. Germline V gene lookup returns CDR1 SEHNR and CDR2 FQNEAQ (reference sequence). This CDR3 has 15 amino acids. The V gene end was trimmed by 5 bases and the J gene end by 3 bases; junction bases not matched to a gene: 6. The CDR3 DNA reads as TGTGCCAGCAGCATCCGACAGGGCTCTAATGAAAAACTGTTTTTT. This codes for CASSIRQGSNEKLFF.

The chain employs TRBV6-5 and TRBJ1-4; the D is unclear. Germline V lookup: CDR1 MNHEY, CDR2 SVGAGI. V was trimmed by 5 bases and J by 5 bases, leaving 6 bases between them. The CDR3 is 12 amino acids. CDR3 protein: CASSRVNEKLFF. The DNA of the CDR3 is TGTGCCAGCAGTCGGGTGAATGAAAAACTGTTTTTT.

This clonotype has only one observation. The chain recombines TRBV20-1 with TRBJ2-3; 7 bases agree with TRBD2. CDR1 is DFQATT and CDR2 is SNEGSKA in the germline V gene (reference sequence). The CDR3 spans 14 residues. V shed 7 bases and J 5 bases; nucleotides not matched to a gene: 12. This CDR3 reads CSVRGRGTIDTQYF. CDR3 DNA sequence: TGCAGTGTACGGGGACGGGGGACTATAGATACGCAGTATTTT.

V gene TRBV9 combines with J gene TRBJ2-1, with 8 bases that match TRBD2. Trimming took 4 bases from V and 8 from J; bases not matched to a gene: 11. The germline V gene has CDR1 SGDLS and CDR2 YYNGEE. The CDR3 length is 15 residues. CDR3 sequence reads: CASSRGGSGEYEQFF. The CDR3 DNA is TGTGCCAGCAGCCGGGGGGGTAGCGGGGAATATGAGCAGTTCTTC.

The chain uses TRBV28 and TRBJ1-2; D perhaps matches TRBD1 (5 bases). This CDR3 region has 12 residues. V lost 9 bases and J lost 4, with 12 bases in between. Germline V CDR1 and CDR2: MDHEN, SYDVKM. In nucleotides, the CDR3 is TGTGCCAGTACGACAGCAAGCTATGGCTACACCTTC. This translates into CASTTASYGYTF.

The DNA for the CDR3 is TGCAGTGCTAGAGGGGACAGGGTAGAACTGTTTTTT. It translates to CSARGDRVELFF. The chain employs TRBV20-1 and TRBJ1-4, with 9 bases matching TRBD1. J lost 12 bases, V lost 1 base, and 3 bases had no gene match. The CDR3 is 12 residues long. Germline V CDR1 and CDR2: DFQATT, SNEGSKA (reference sequence).

This rearrangement joins TRBV28 to TRBJ2-4; D perhaps matches TRBD1 (6 bases). The CDR3 runs 16 residues. Trimming removed 3 bases at V and 0 bases at J, with 12 bases between. Germline V gene lookup returns CDR1 MDHEN and CDR2 SYDVKM. For the CDR3, the DNA is TGTGCCAGCAGTTTGTCAGGGGTACTAGCCAAAAACATTCAGTACTTC. Amino acid sequence: CASSLSGVLAKNIQYF.

V gene TRBV20-1 combines with J gene TRBJ2-3; D not resolved. Germline V gives CDR1 DFQATT, CDR2 SNEGSKA (reference sequence). With 3 bases removed from V and 0 bases from J, the gap between germline ends came to 13 bases. This CDR3 has 15 amino acids. CDR3 amino acids: CSASRVGVSTDTQYF. In nucleotides, the CDR3 is TGCAGTGCTAGCCGTGTAGGTGTTAGCACAGATACGCAGTATTTT.

This sequence joins TRBV12-3 or TRBV12-4 and TRBJ1-1; 8 bases are a match to TRBD1. V lost 6 bases, J lost 4 bases, and 4 bases stayed unmatched. The CDR3 spans 13 residues. The CDR3 sequence: CASRPQGGTEAFF. The CDR3 DNA is TGTGCCAGCAGGCCACAGGGGGGCACTGAAGCTTTCTTT.

The gene calls are TRBV5-4 and TRBJ1-2; TRBD1 aligns across 8 bases. The germline V gene encodes CDR1 SGHNT and CDR2 YYREEE (reference sequence). This CDR3 has 14 amino acids. The junction had 4 bases not matched to a gene; V was cut back by 3 bases and J by 3 bases. CDR3 nucleotide sequence: TGTGCCAGCAGCTCGCCAGGGGGCCACTATGGCTACACCTTC. Amino acids: CASSSPGGHYGYTF. Together with reference TRBV5-4 and TRBJ1-2, the CDR3 gives the full variable domain: ETGVTQSPTHLIKTRGQQVTLRCSSQSGHNTVSWYQQALGQGPQFIFQYYREEENGRGNFPPRFSGLQFPNYSSELNVNALELDDSALYLCASSSPGGHYGYTFGSGTRLTVV.

The genes are TRBV20-1 and TRBJ1-1, with 7 bases lining up with TRBD1. CDR1 DFQATT and CDR2 SNEGSKA come from the germline V gene (reference sequence). The CDR3 runs 13 residues. The J segment lost 3 bases and the V segment lost 5 bases, leaving 6 bases of the junction unmatched. The CDR3 DNA reads TGCAGTGCTGCCCGGGACAGCTACACTGAAGCTTTCTTT. Protein: CSAARDSYTEAFF.

This rearrangement joins TRBV27 to TRBJ1-1; D is ambiguous. CDR1 is MNHEY, CDR2 SMNVEV, per germline (reference sequence). Trimming pared 11 bases from V and 3 bases from J, leaving 16 bases between. This CDR3 comprises 13 residues. CDR3 sequence (DNA): TGTGCCTGTCGGCGGGTATGGGACACTGAAGCTTTCTTT. As protein: CACRRVWDTEAFF.

V usage is TRBV12-3 or TRBV12-4 and J usage is TRBJ1-6; a weak D match, TRBD1 (6 bases). The CDR3 has 14 residues. V was trimmed by 5 bases and J by 5 bases, leaving 10 bases between them. The CDR3 reads CASSPGVDNSPLHF. Here the CDR3 DNA reads TGTGCCAGCAGTCCAGGGGTCGATAATTCACCCCTCCACTTT.

This clonotype was observed a single time. The rearrangement uses TRBV9 and TRBJ2-2; D might be TRBD2 (5 bases). V lost 4 bases and J lost 6, with 16 bases in between. The CDR3 is 15 residues long. Germline V gene data show CDR1 as SGDLS and CDR2 as YYNGEE. The CDR3 bases are TGTGCCAGCAGCTTGAGAGGGCCGGGGTCCGGGGAGCTGTTTTTT. This codes for CASSLRGPGSGELFF.

This sequence joins TRBV3-1 and TRBJ1-1; D is uncertain. Germline lookup yields CDR1 LGHDT and CDR2 YNNKEL (reference sequence). There are 12 residues in the CDR3. The V and J ends lost 7 bases and 6 bases respectively, with 12 bases between them. The CDR3 sequence: CASNGAGAEAFF. CDR3 coding DNA: TGTGCCAGCAATGGCGCCGGCGCTGAAGCTTTCTTT.